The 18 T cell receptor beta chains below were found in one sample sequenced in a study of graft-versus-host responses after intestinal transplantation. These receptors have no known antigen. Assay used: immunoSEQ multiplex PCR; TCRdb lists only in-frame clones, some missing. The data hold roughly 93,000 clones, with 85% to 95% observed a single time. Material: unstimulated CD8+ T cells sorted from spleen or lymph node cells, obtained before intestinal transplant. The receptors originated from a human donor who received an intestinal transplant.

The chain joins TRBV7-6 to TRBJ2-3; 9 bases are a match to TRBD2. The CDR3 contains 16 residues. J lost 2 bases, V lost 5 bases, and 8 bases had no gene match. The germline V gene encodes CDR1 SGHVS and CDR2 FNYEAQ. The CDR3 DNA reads TGTGCCAGCAGCCCCCTGACTAGCGGAAACACAGATACGCAGTATTTT. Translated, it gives CASSPLTSGNTDTQYF.

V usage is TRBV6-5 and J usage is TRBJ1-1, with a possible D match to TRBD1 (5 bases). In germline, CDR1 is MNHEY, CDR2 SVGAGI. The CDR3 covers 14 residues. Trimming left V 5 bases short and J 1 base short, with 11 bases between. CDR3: CASSVAGENTEAFF. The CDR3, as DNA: TGTGCCAGCAGTGTTGCGGGGGAGAACACTGAAGCTTTCTTT.

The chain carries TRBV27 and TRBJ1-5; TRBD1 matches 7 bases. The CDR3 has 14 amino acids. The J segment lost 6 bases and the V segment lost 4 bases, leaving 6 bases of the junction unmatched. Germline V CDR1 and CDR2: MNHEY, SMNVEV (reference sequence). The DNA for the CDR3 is TGTGCCAGCAGTTCGTTACAGGGGAGTCAGCCCCAGCATTTT. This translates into CASSSLQGSQPQHF.

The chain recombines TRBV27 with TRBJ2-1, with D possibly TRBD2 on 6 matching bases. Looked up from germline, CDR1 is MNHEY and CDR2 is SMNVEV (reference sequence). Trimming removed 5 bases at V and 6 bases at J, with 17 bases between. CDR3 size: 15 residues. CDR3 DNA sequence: TGTGCCAGCAGTGACCTGACGGGAGTGGTCAATGAGCAGTTCTTC. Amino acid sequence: CASSDLTGVVNEQFF.

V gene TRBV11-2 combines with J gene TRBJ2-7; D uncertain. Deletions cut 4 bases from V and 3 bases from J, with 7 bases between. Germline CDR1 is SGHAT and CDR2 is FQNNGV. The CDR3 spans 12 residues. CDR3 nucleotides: TGTGCCAGCAGCTCACACATCTACGAGCAGTACTTC. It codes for CASSSHIYEQYF. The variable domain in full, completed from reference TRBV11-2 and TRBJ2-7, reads EAGVAQSPRYKIIEKRQSVAFWCNPISGHATLYWYQQILGQGPKLLIQFQNNGVVDDSQLPKDRFSAERLKGVDSTLKIQPAKLEDSAVYLCASSSHIYEQYFGPGTRLTVT.

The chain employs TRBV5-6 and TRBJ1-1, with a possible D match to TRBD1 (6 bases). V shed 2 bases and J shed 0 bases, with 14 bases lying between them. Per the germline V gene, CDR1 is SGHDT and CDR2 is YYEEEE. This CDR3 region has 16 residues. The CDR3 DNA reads TGTGCCAGCAGCTTTGGGCAGGGGTTACTGAACACTGAAGCTTTCTTT. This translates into CASSFGQGLLNTEAFF.

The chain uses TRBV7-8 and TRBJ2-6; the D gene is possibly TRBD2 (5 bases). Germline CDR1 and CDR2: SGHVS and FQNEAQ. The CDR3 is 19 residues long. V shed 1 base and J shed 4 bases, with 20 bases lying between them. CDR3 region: CASSLGASSLKTGANVLTF. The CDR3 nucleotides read TGTGCCAGCAGCTTAGGGGCTAGCTCCCTTAAAACAGGGGCCAACGTCCTGACTTTC.

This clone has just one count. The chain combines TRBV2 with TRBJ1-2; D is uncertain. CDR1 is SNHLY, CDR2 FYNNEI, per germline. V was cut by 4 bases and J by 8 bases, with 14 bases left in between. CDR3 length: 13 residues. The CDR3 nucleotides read TGTGCCAGCAGTGTTCGTCCCCCGCGGGGCTACACCTTC. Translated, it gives CASSVRPPRGYTF.

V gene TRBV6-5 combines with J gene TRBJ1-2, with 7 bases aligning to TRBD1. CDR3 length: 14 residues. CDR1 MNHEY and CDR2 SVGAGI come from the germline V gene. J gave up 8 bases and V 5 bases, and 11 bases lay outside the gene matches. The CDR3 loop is CASSEIYRGEGYTF. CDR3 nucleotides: TGTGCCAGCAGTGAAATCTACAGGGGAGAAGGCTACACCTTC.

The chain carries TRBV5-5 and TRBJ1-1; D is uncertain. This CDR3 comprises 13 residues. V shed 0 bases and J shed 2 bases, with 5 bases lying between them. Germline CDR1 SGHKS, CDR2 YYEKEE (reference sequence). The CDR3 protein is CASSLAVNTEAFF. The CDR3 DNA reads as TGTGCCAGCAGCTTGGCGGTAAACACTGAAGCTTTCTTT.

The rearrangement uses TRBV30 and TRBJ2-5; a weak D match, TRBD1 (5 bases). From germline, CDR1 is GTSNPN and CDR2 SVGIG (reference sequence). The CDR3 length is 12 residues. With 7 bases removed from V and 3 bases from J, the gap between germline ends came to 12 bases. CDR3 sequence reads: CALGAGEETQYF. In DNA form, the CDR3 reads TGTGCCTTAGGGGCAGGAGAAGAGACCCAGTACTTC.

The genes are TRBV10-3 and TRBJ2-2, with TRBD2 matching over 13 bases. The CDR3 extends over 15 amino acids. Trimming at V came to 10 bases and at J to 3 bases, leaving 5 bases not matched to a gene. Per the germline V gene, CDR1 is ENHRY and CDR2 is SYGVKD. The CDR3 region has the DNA TGTGCCACCACTAGCGGGGGGGCTCACACCGGGGAGCTGTTTTTT. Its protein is CATTSGGAHTGELFF.

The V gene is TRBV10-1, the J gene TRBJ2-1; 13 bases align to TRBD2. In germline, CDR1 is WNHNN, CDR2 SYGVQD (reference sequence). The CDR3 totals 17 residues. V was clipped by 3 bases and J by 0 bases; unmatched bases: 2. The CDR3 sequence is CASSDWTSGSSYNEQFF. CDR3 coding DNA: TGCGCCAGCAGTGATTGGACTAGCGGGAGCTCCTACAATGAGCAGTTCTTC.

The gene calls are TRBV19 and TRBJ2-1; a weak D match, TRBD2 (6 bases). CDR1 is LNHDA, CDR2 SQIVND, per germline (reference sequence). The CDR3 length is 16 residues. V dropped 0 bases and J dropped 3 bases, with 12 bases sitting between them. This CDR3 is CASSIEAASVYNEQFF. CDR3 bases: TGTGCCAGTAGTATAGAAGCCGCTAGCGTCTACAATGAGCAGTTCTTC. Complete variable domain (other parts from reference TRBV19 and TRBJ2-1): DGGITQSPKYLFRKEGQNVTLSCEQNLNHDAMYWYRQDPGQGLRLIYYSQIVNDFQKGDIAEGYSVSREKKESFPLTVTSAQKNPTAFYLCASSIEAASVYNEQFFGPGTRLTVL.

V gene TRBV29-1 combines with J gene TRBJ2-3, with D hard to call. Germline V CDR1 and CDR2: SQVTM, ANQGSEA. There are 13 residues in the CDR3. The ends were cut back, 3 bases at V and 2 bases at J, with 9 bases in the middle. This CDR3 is CSVESGFTDTQYF. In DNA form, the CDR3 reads TGCAGCGTTGAGTCAGGATTCACAGATACGCAGTATTTT.

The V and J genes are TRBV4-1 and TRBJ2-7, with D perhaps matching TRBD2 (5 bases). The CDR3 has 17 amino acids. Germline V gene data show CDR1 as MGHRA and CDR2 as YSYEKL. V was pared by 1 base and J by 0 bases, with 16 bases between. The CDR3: CASSQGPAETSSYEQYF. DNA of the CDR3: TGCGCCAGCAGCCAAGGGCCAGCGGAAACGAGCTCCTACGAGCAGTACTTC.

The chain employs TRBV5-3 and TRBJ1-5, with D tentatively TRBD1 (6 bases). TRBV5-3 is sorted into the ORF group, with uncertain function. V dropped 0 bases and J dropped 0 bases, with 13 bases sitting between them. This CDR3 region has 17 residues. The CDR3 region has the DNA TGTGCCAGAAGCTTGGAAGTATGGGGGCTTAGCAATCAGCCCCAGCATTTT. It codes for CARSLEVWGLSNQPQHF.

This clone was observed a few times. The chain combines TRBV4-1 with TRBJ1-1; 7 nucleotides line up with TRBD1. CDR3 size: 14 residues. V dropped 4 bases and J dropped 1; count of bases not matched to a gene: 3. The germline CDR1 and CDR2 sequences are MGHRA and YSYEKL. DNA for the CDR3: TGCGCCAGCAGCCCGGGACAGTGGAACACTGAAGCTTTCTTT. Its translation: CASSPGQWNTEAFF.